The clone carrying this T cell receptor beta chain came up once. Its antigen is unknown. The entry originates in a study of CD8 T cells in Susac syndrome. Notes on the study in general: TCR sequencing and HLA analysis covered a relatively small number of individuals.

The CDR3 has 14 residues. Trimming cost V 3 bases and J 3 bases, with 11 bases left between them. Per the germline V gene, CDR1 is KGHSH and CDR2 is LQKENI. Controls were healthy donors chosen to match patients in age and sex. TEMRA cells were FACS-enriched, and CD8+ and CD4+ T cells were isolated negatively. With random hexamers, reverse transcription was performed on about 0.5 to 1 ug of RNA. An immunoSEQ multiplex PCR amplified TCR beta CDR3 over 54 Vbeta and 13 Jbeta. TCRdb re-derived calls from the immunoSEQ multiplex PCR reads in MiXCR, one entry per CDR3 protein. The profile covers approximately 120,000 distinct CDR3 sequences, with over 85% appearing a single time and under 0.095% taken by the ten largest.

This clonotype originated in a human donor in good health. The sample taken for sequencing was CD4+ T cells from PBMCs. The genes are TRBV18 and TRBJ2-5; tentatively, D is TRBD2 (5 bases). CDR3 sequence (DNA): TGTGCCAGCTCACCGGACTTTAACGAAGAGACCCAGTACTTC. Its translation: CASSPDFNEETQYF.